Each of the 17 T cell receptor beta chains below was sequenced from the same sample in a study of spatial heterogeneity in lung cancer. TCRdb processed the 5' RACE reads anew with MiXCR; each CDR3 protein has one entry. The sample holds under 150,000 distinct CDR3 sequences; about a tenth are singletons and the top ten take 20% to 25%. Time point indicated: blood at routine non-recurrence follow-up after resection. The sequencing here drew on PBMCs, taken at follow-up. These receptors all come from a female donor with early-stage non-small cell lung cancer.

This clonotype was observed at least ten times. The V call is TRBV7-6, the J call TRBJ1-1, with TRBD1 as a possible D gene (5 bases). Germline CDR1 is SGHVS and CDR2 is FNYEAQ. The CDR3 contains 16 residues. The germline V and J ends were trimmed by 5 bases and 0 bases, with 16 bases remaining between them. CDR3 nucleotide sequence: TGTGCCAGCAGCCCAGTGAGGGACGGATTGAACACTGAAGCTTTCTTT. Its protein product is CASSPVRDGLNTEAFF.

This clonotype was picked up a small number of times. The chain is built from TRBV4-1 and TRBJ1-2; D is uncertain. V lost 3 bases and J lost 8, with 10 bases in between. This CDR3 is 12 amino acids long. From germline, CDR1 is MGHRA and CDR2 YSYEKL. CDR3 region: CASSQGLRGYTF. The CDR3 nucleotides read TGCGCCAGCAGCCAGGGTTTGCGCGGCTACACCTTC.

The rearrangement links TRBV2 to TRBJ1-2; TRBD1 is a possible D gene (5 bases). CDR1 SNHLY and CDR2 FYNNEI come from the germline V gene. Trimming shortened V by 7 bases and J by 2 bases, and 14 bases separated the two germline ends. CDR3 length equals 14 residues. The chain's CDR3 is CASTREGANYGYTF. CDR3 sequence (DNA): TGTGCCAGCACTCGCGAAGGGGCAAACTATGGCTACACCTTC.

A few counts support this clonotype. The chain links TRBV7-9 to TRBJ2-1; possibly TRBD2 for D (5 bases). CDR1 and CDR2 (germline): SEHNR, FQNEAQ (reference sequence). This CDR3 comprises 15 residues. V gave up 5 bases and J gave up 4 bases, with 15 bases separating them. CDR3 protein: CASSPPGRLYNEQFF. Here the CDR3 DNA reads TGTGCCAGCAGCCCCCCCGGACGACTATACAATGAGCAGTTCTTC.

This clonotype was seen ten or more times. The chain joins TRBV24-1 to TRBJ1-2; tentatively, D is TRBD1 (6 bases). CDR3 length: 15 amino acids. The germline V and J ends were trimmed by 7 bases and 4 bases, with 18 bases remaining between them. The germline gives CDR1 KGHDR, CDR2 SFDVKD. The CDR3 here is CATRTKRTGTYGYTF. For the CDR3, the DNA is TGTGCCACCAGGACGAAACGAACAGGGACCTATGGCTACACCTTC.

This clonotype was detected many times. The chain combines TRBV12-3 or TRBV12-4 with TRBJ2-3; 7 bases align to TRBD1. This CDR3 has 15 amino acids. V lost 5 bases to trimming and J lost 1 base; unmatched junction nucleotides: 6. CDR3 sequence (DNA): TGTGCCAGCAGTGTATCCGGGACAGGCACAGATACGCAGTATTTT. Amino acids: CASSVSGTGTDTQYF.

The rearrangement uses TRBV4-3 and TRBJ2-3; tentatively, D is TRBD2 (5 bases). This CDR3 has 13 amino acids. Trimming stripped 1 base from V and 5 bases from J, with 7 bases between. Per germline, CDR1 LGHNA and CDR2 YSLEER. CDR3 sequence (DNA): TGCGCCAGCAGCCAAGCTCGGGGAGATACGCAGTATTTT. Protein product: CASSQARGDTQYF.

This CDR3 reads CASSPLESYNSPLHF. CDR3 coding DNA: TGTGCCAGCAGCCCCTTGGAGTCCTATAATTCACCCCTCCACTTT. The chain joins TRBV14 to TRBJ1-6, with D hard to call. Deletions cut 4 bases from V and 1 base from J, with 8 bases between. Germline loops: CDR1 SGHDN, CDR2 FVKESK. CDR3 size: 15 residues.

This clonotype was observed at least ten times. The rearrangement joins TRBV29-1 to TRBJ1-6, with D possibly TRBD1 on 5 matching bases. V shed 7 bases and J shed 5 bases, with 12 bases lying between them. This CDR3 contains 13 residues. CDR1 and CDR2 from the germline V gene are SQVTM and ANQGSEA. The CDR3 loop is CSAGTGDNSPLHF. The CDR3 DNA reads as TGCAGCGCTGGGACCGGGGATAATTCACCCCTCCACTTT.

CDR3 amino acids: CASSVTGNTEAFF. The CDR3 DNA reads TGTGCCAGCAGCGTTACGGGGAACACTGAAGCTTTCTTT. The chain employs TRBV9 and TRBJ1-1; D gene ambiguous. Germline CDR1 SGDLS, CDR2 YYNGEE. Trimming took off 2 bases at V and 1 base at J, with 6 bases between the two ends. There are 13 residues in the CDR3.

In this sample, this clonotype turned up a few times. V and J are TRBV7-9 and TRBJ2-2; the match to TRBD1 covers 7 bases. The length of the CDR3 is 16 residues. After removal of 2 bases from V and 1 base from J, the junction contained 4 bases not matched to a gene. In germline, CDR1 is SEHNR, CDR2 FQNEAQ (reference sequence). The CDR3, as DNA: TGTGCCAGCAGCTTATTTGGACAGGTGAACACCGGGGAGCTGTTTTTT. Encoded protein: CASSLFGQVNTGELFF.

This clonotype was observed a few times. In DNA, the CDR3 is TGTGCCAGCAGCTTAGAGGGGACTAGCGGGATCCATGAGCAGTTCTTC. Protein product: CASSLEGTSGIHEQFF. The V gene is TRBV11-3, the J gene TRBJ2-1; 13 bases match TRBD2. The CDR3 is 16 amino acids. The V gene's germline CDR1 is SGHNT and CDR2 YENEEA. J gave up 8 bases and V 0 bases, and 4 bases lay outside the gene matches.

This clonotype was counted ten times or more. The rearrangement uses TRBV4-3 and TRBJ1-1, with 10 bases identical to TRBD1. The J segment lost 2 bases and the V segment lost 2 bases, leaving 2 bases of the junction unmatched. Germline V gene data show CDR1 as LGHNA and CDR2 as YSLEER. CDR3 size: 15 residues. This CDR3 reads CASSQRTGGNTEAFF. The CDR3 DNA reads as TGCGCCAGCAGCCAAAGGACAGGGGGAAACACTGAAGCTTTCTTT.

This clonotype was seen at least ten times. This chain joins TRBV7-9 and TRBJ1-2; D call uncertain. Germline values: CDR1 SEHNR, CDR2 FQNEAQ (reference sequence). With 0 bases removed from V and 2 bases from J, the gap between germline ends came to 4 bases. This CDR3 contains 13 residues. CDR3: CASSLASNYGYTF. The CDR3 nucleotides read TGTGCCAGCAGCTTAGCTTCCAACTATGGCTACACCTTC.

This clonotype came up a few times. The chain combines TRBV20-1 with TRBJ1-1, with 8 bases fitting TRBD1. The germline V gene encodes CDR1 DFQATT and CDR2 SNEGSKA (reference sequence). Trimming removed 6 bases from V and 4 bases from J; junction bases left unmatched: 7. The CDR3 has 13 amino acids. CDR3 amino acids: CSAKDRVGTEAFF. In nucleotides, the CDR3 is TGCAGTGCAAAGGACAGGGTAGGCACTGAAGCTTTCTTT.

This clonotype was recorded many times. The CDR3 coding sequence is TGTGCCAGCAGTATACCCTCCACAACAGGGACCGACTATGGCTACACCTTC. Amino acids: CASSIPSTTGTDYGYTF. The rearrangement links TRBV28 to TRBJ1-2, with a possible D match to TRBD1 (6 bases). This CDR3 comprises 17 residues. Trimming shortened V by 5 bases and J by 3 bases, and 22 bases separated the two germline ends. Germline V lookup: CDR1 MDHEN, CDR2 SYDVKM.

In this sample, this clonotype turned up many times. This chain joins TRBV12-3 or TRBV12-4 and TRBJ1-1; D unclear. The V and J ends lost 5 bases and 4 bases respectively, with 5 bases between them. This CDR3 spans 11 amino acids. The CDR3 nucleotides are TGTGCCAGCAGTAAGTTCACTGAAGCTTTCTTT. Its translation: CASSKFTEAFF.